The 23 T cell receptor beta chains below all came from one sample that was sequenced in a study of blood T cell repertoires in COVID-19. TCRdb keeps only in-frame clones here, not all; method: immunoSEQ multiplex PCR. The sample yields approximately 53,000 clones, about 83% seen once. The specimen sequenced was peripheral blood. Receptor source: a man between 40 and 49 years old with acute or convalescent COVID-19.

The CDR3: CASSLGPTAFSNQPQHF. The CDR3 DNA reads TGTGCCAGCAGCTTAGGCCCGACAGCATTTAGCAATCAGCCCCAGCATTTT. The rearrangement joins TRBV7-8 to TRBJ1-5, with D possibly matching TRBD1 (5 bases). Germline CDR1 reads SGHVS; CDR2 reads FQNEAQ. This CDR3 has 17 residues. V was clipped by 1 base and J by 0 bases, with 13 bases between them.

The genes are TRBV9 and TRBJ1-6; 9 nucleotides align to TRBD1. CDR3 length: 16 residues. The junction had 10 bases not matched to a gene; V was cut back by 3 bases and J by 9 bases. Germline CDR1 is SGDLS and CDR2 is YYNGEE. The CDR3 loop reads CASSDRPGQGGSPLHF. The DNA for the CDR3 is TGTGCCAGCAGCGACAGACCGGGACAGGGTGGTTCACCCCTCCACTTT. The full variable domain, completed using reference TRBV9 and TRBJ1-6, is DSGVTQTPKHLITATGQRVTLRCSPRSGDLSVYWYQQSLDQGLQFLIQYYNGEERAKGNILERFSAQQFPDLHSELNLSSLELGDSALYFCASSDRPGQGGSPLHFGNGTRLTVT.

The V call is TRBV25-1, the J call TRBJ1-1, with 7 positions matching TRBD1. The CDR3 contains 15 residues. The germline V gene encodes CDR1 MGHDK and CDR2 SYGVNS. Germline trimming cut 3 bases from V and 4 bases from J; bases unmatched to any gene: 8. For the CDR3, the DNA is TGTGCCAGCAGTGACCCCGGGACAGCGATCACTGAAGCTTTCTTT. It translates to CASSDPGTAITEAFF.

The chain is built from TRBV5-6 and TRBJ2-2; 7 bases agree with TRBD1. The V gene's germline CDR1 is SGHDT and CDR2 YYEEEE. There are 15 residues in the CDR3. Trimming removed 1 base from V and 6 bases from J; junction bases left unmatched: 6. CDR3 bases: TGTGCCAGCAGCTTGTATAACAGGGGTGCCGGGGAGCTGTTTTTT. It translates to CASSLYNRGAGELFF.

The gene calls are TRBV28 and TRBJ1-2; D uncertain. Germline V CDR1 and CDR2: MDHEN, SYDVKM. V shed 1 base and J shed 6 bases, with 3 bases lying between them. This CDR3 is 11 amino acids long. CDR3 nucleotides: TGTGCCAGCAGTTTATCGGATGGCTACACCTTC. It translates to CASSLSDGYTF.

V and J are TRBV5-4 and TRBJ2-7, with 10 positions matching TRBD1. Germline loops: CDR1 SGHNT, CDR2 YYREEE (reference sequence). The CDR3 spans 15 residues. V lost 4 bases to trimming and J lost 1 base; unmatched junction nucleotides: 5. Here the CDR3 reads CASSQRTGGSYEQYF. In DNA, the CDR3 is TGTGCCAGCAGCCAAAGGACAGGGGGTTCCTACGAGCAGTACTTC.

The rearrangement uses TRBV19 and TRBJ1-6, with D possibly TRBD1 on 6 matching bases. The CDR3 is 14 residues long. V was shortened by 8 bases and J by 6 bases, with 14 bases between the two germline ends. CDR1 is LNHDA and CDR2 is SQIVND in the germline V gene (reference sequence). CDR3 coding DNA: TGTGCCAGTGAGACGGGGGGCGCTAATTCACCCCTCCACTTT. Translating gives CASETGGANSPLHF.

The gene calls are TRBV5-1 and TRBJ2-6, with TRBD1 matching 7 bases. CDR1 and CDR2 (germline): SGHRS, YFSETQ. The CDR3 consists of 15 residues. Trimming took 4 bases from V and 9 from J; bases not matched to a gene: 10. The CDR3 is CASSGTSGQSNVLTF. The CDR3 DNA reads as TGCGCCAGCAGCGGGACCTCGGGACAGAGCAACGTCCTGACTTTC.

This clone was seen a few times. The chain links TRBV7-9 to TRBJ2-3; no reliable D call. The ends were cut back, 4 bases at V and 4 bases at J, with 12 bases in the middle. The germline CDR1 and CDR2 sequences are SEHNR and FQNEAQ (reference sequence). CDR3 length: 14 amino acids. This CDR3 is CASSSPGWADTQYF. CDR3 DNA sequence: TGTGCCAGCAGCTCCCCGGGTTGGGCAGATACGCAGTATTTT.

V is TRBV6-4 and J is TRBJ1-2; D might be TRBD1 (6 bases). This CDR3 comprises 16 residues. Germline lookup yields CDR1 MRHNA and CDR2 SNTAGT. V was pared by 3 bases and J by 8 bases, with 22 bases between. CDR3 bases: TGTGCCAGCAGTGAAGCAATAAATACAGGGATGAGAGGCTACACCTTC. As protein: CASSEAINTGMRGYTF.

The chain couples TRBV2 to TRBJ1-1; D might be TRBD1 (5 bases). The CDR3 loop spans 14 amino acids. Per the germline V gene, CDR1 is SNHLY and CDR2 is FYNNEI. The V gene lost 3 bases and the J gene lost 0 bases, with 8 bases spanning the gap. CDR3 nucleotide sequence: TGTGCCAGCAGTGATGGGGGGATGAACACTGAAGCTTTCTTT. Residues: CASSDGGMNTEAFF.

The chain carries TRBV5-5 and TRBJ1-1; 9 positions match TRBD1. The germline V gene has CDR1 SGHKS and CDR2 YYEKEE (reference sequence). Trimming removed 2 bases from V and 10 bases from J; junction bases left unmatched: 15. CDR3 length: 16 amino acids. The CDR3 sequence is CASSFTQGQGPWGAFF. CDR3 coding DNA: TGTGCCAGCAGCTTCACGCAGGGACAGGGCCCCTGGGGAGCTTTCTTT.

The chain joins TRBV5-6 to TRBJ2-1; D is uncertain. The CDR3 runs to 14 residues. Germline CDR1 SGHDT, CDR2 YYEEEE. V was clipped by 0 bases and J by 5 bases, with 9 bases between them. CDR3 in DNA: TGTGCCAGCAGCTTGGGACTGCGCAACAATGAGCAGTTCTTC. Translating it yields CASSLGLRNNEQFF.

Turning to this clone: One junction end does not reproduce the germline sequence, and a read error may be involved. The chain is built from TRBV19 and TRBJ1-5; 11 bases match TRBD1. The CDR3 runs to 14 residues. Germline V gene data show CDR1 as LNHDA and CDR2 as SQIVND (reference sequence). In DNA, the CDR3 is TGTGCCAGTAGTAACCAGAAGGGACAGGGGGGCTCCTCCTTT. Protein sequence: CASSNQKGQGGSSF.

The chain combines TRBV28 with TRBJ2-7, with 11 nucleotides matching TRBD2. Losses at the gene ends were 9 bases for V and 7 bases for J; bases not matched to a gene: 8. From germline, CDR1 is MDHEN and CDR2 SYDVKM. There are 13 residues in the CDR3. The CDR3 is CASKLAGVGEQYF. CDR3 nucleotide sequence: TGTGCCAGTAAACTAGCGGGAGTAGGTGAGCAGTACTTC.

The chain has TRBV19 and TRBJ1-5, with D possibly TRBD1 on 5 matching bases. The CDR3 is 14 amino acids. Germline lookup yields CDR1 LNHDA and CDR2 SQIVND (reference sequence). Between the trimmed V and J ends, which lost 5 bases and 10 bases, there was a span of 18 bases. The CDR3 nucleotides are TGTGCCAGTAGTCACGCCGGGGGGGTGGGACCCCAGCATTTT. Protein product: CASSHAGGVGPQHF.

The V and J genes are TRBV10-2 and TRBJ1-2; 7 nucleotides line up with TRBD1. CDR1 is WSHSY and CDR2 is SAAADI in the germline V gene. J was trimmed by 2 bases and V by 0 bases; bases with no gene match: 9. The CDR3 totals 17 residues. The CDR3 reads CASSESRVGQRNYGYTF. CDR3 coding DNA: TGCGCCAGCAGTGAGTCGAGGGTGGGACAGAGAAACTATGGCTACACCTTC.

In this sample, this clone turned up once. The DNA for the CDR3 is TGTGCCAGTAGACTCAACCGGGACAGGGGTCATTCACCCCTCCACTTT. Protein product: CASRLNRDRGHSPLHF. This chain connects TRBV19 to TRBJ1-6; 10 bases match TRBD1. CDR1 is LNHDA, CDR2 SQIVND, per germline (reference sequence). CDR3 length: 16 residues. Trimming took 6 bases from V and 8 from J; bases not matched to a gene: 10.

This chain connects TRBV5-1 to TRBJ2-6, with a weak D call TRBD1 (6 bases). Trimming left V 0 bases short and J 0 bases short, with 13 bases between. The germline gives CDR1 SGHRS, CDR2 YFSETQ. This CDR3 has 18 residues. The CDR3 sequence is CASSLGRGGDSGANVLTF. DNA for the CDR3: TGCGCCAGCAGCTTGGGGAGAGGGGGAGACTCTGGGGCCAACGTCCTGACTTTC.

Of note for this clone: The same CDR3 can be traced to other DNA sequences in this sample. The gene calls are TRBV14 and TRBJ1-3; D remains ambiguous. This CDR3 is built from 16 residues. V lost 1 base to trimming and J lost 0 bases, with 10 bases between them. Germline assignment: CDR1 SGHDN and CDR2 FVKESK. The CDR3 loop reads CASSQVGGSSGNTIYF. Here the CDR3 DNA reads TGTGCCAGCAGCCAAGTAGGCGGAAGCTCTGGAAACACCATATATTTT.

The chain couples TRBV3-1 (or the pseudogene TRBV3-2) to TRBJ1-4; D perhaps matches TRBD1 (5 bases). The germline V gene encodes CDR1 LGHDT and CDR2 YNNKEL (reference sequence). This CDR3 comprises 16 residues. With 0 bases removed from V and 5 bases from J, the gap between germline ends came to 13 bases. The CDR3 loop reads CASSQDQLAGNEKLFF. The CDR3 DNA reads TGTGCCAGCAGCCAAGATCAATTGGCAGGGAATGAAAAACTGTTTTTT.

This clone has only a few counts. The chain links TRBV29-1 to TRBJ1-4; tentative D call: TRBD1 (5 bases). With 5 bases removed from V and 8 bases from J, the gap between germline ends came to 12 bases. Germline V gene data show CDR1 as SQVTM and CDR2 as ANQGSEA. CDR3 size: 12 residues. In nucleotides, the CDR3 is TGCAGCGTTCGGGAGGGACGAGAAAAACTGTTTTTT. This codes for CSVREGREKLFF.

The chain recombines TRBV24-1 with TRBJ2-1; 9 nucleotides match TRBD1. CDR3 size: 12 residues. CDR1 KGHDR and CDR2 SFDVKD come from the germline V gene. The V segment lost 9 bases and the J segment 6 bases; nucleotides outside the gene matches: 2. CDR3: CATETGGNEQFF. CDR3 DNA sequence: TGTGCCACCGAGACAGGGGGCAATGAGCAGTTCTTC.